Below, one T cell receptor (beta chain) is given with its context. Its antigen is as yet unknown. Libraries were prepared by immunoSEQ multiplex PCR; TCRdb keeps only in-frame clonotypes and omits some of them. The repertoire holds about 78,000 clones, with almost 97% as singletons. This CDR3 has 14 residues. Germline V lookup: CDR1 SGHNT, CDR2 YYREEE (reference sequence). After removal of 4 bases from V and 3 bases from J, the junction contained 5 bases not matched to a gene. The source of the sample is a study of cytomegalovirus exposure and HLA in healthy donors. Study findings and constraints: The authors enumerated over 150 TCR beta chains as linked to cytomegalovirus. Among the CMV-associated chains, a few were confirmed in vitro as specific for CMV antigens. Rare TCR sequences dominated, though some public TCRs recurred in many donors.

J is TRBJ2-7 and V is TRBV5-4, with 9 positions matching TRBD1. The TCR comes from a man in his late teens or twenties in good health and CMV-seropositive. The sequencing input was PBMCs. The CDR3 loop is CASSPGQGGYEQYF. For the CDR3, the DNA is TGTGCCAGCAGCCCGGGACAGGGCGGCTACGAGCAGTACTTC.